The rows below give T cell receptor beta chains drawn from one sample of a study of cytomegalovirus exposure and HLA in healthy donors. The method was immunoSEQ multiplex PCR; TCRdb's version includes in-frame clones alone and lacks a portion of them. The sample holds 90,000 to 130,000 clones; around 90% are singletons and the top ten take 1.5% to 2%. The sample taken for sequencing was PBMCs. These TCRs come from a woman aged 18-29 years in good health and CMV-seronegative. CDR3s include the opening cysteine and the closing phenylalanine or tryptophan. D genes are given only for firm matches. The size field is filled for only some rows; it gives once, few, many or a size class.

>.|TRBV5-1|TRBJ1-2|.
TGCGCCAGCAGTAAACAGGGTTCGGACTATGGCTACACCTTC
CASSKQGSDYGYTF
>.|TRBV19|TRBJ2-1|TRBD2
TGTGCCAGTAGTCCGCCTGGGGGGGGCTCCTACAATGAGCAGTTCTTC
CASSPPGGGSYNEQFF
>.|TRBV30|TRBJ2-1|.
TGTGCCTGGACCTCACAACACGGACAGTTTTCCTCCTACAATGAGCAGTTCTTC
CAWTSQHGQFSSYNEQFF
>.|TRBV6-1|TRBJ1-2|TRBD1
TGTGCCAGCAGTGGATTACCGGGACAGGGTAACTATGGCTACACCTTC
CASSGLPGQGNYGYTF
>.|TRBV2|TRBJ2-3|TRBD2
TGTGCCACCCAGCGGGGGGCCACAGATACGCAGTATTTT
CATQRGATDTQYF
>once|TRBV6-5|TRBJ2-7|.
TGTGCCAGCACCTCCAGGGATTACGAGCAGTACTTC
CASTSRDYEQYF
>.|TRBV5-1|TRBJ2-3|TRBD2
TGCGCCAGCAGCTTAATAGCGGGAGGAGGGTCAGATACGCAGTATTTT
CASSLIAGGGSDTQYF
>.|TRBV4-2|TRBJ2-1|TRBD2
TGTGCCAGCAGCCAAGAAGGCGGGGGGCAAGGTAATGAGCAGTTCTTC
CASSQEGGGQGNEQFF
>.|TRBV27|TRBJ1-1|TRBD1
TGTGCCAGCAGTCCCCAACAGGGGCGGGACACTGAAGCTTTCTTT
CASSPQQGRDTEAFF
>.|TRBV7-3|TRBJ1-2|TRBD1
TGTGCCAGCAGCGAGCGTACAGGGGGGCGAAACTATGGCTACACCTTC
CASSERTGGRNYGYTF
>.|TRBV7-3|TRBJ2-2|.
TGTGCCAGCAGCTCTACTCGGGACTCCCTCACCGGGGAGCTGTTTTTT
CASSSTRDSLTGELFF
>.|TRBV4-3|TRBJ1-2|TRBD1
TGCGCCAGCAGCCACCTGGGACAGTTTAGCTACACCTTC
CASSHLGQFSYTF
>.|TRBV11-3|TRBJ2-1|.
TGTGCCAGCAGCTCCCAGGGGGGATACAATGAGCAGTTCTTC
CASSSQGGYNEQFF
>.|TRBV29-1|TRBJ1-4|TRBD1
TGCAGCGTCGGGACAGGGGGGAAAGAAAAACTGTTTTTT
CSVGTGGKEKLFF
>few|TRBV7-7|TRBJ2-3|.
TGTGCTAGCAGCCTCGAGGAGGCCGATACGCAGTATTTT
CASSLEEADTQYF
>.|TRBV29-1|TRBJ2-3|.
TGCAGCGTTTTACAGGCAGGGACAGATACGCAGTATTTT
CSVLQAGTDTQYF
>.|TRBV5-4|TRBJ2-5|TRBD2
TGTGCCAGCAGCTTGGGTCGAGCGGGAGGAACCCTGGAGACCCAGTACTTC
CASSLGRAGGTLETQYF
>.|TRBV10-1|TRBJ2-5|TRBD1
TGCGCCAGCAGCCAGACAGGGGCCGGGGAGACCCAGTACTTC
CASSQTGAGETQYF
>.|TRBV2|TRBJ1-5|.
TGTGCCAGCAAGGAGAGGGGGAGCAATCAGCCCCAGCATTTT
CASKERGSNQPQHF
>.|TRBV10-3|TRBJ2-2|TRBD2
TGTGCCATCAGGGCGGGAGGAGGGACCGGGGAGCTGTTTTTT
CAIRAGGGTGELFF
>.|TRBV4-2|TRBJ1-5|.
TGTGCCAGCAGCCAAGAGAGGGTAGGTCAGCCCCAGCATTTT
CASSQERVGQPQHF
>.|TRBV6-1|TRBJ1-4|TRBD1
TGTGCCAGCAGTGACAGGGGGCGAGGTGAAAAACTGTTTTTT
CASSDRGRGEKLFF
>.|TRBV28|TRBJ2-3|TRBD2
TGTGCCAGCAGTTTATGGTCTAGCGGGAGAAAGACAGATACGCAGTATTTT
CASSLWSSGRKTDTQYF
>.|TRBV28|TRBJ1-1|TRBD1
TGTGCCAGCAGAGATACAGGGGGTTCGACTGAAGCTTTCTTT
CASRDTGGSTEAFF
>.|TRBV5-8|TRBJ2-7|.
TGTGCCAGCAGCTTGAGTATGAACACCCACTCCTACGAGCAGTACTTC
CASSLSMNTHSYEQYF
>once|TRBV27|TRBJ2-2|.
TGTGCCAGCAGTTTATCGCCGGGGGGCGGGAGCACCGGGGAGCTGTTTTTT
CASSLSPGGGSTGELFF
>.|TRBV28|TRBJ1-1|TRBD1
TGTGCCAGCAAGGAAGGGGGCAAGGGGGACACTGAAGCTTTCTTT
CASKEGGKGDTEAFF